A single sample gave rise to the 19 T cell receptor beta chains below, sequenced in a study of blood T cell repertoires in COVID-19. Assay used: immunoSEQ multiplex PCR; TCRdb lists only in-frame clones, some missing. The table shows approximately 250,000 clones, with approximately 90% occurring only once. Sequenced input: PBMCs or T cells enriched from blood (not recorded which). The receptors were gathered from a man aged 40-50 years who had been exposed to COVID-19.

V and J are TRBV27 and TRBJ1-5; D gene uncertain. Germline CDR1 MNHEY, CDR2 SMNVEV (reference sequence). CDR3 length equals 12 residues. Between the trimmed V and J ends, which lost 3 bases and 3 bases, there was a span of 3 bases. In DNA, the CDR3 is TGTGCCAGCAGTTTCCTCAATCAGCCCCAGCATTTT. Residues: CASSFLNQPQHF.

The chain combines TRBV13 with TRBJ2-3; 8 bases map to TRBD1. The trim removed 5 bases at V and 2 bases at J, leaving 9 bases unmatched. This CDR3 contains 16 residues. In germline, CDR1 is PRHDT, CDR2 FYEKMQ (reference sequence). In DNA, the CDR3 is TGTGCCAGCAGCCCCCTGACAGGGGCCTTCACAGATACGCAGTATTTT. This sequence encodes CASSPLTGAFTDTQYF.

The chain joins TRBV10-3 to TRBJ2-3; 7 bases are shared with TRBD2. This CDR3 contains 15 residues. In germline, CDR1 is ENHRY, CDR2 SYGVKD. Trimming removed 6 bases from V and 0 bases from J; junction bases left unmatched: 6. CDR3: CAIRERDLSTDTQYF. CDR3 coding DNA: TGTGCCATCAGAGAGCGGGATTTGAGCACAGATACGCAGTATTTT.

This chain uses TRBV27 with TRBJ1-1; 7 nucleotides align to TRBD1. With V trimmed by 5 bases and J by 0 bases, 15 bases remained unmatched. CDR1 MNHEY and CDR2 SMNVEV come from the germline V gene (reference sequence). The CDR3 is 18 amino acids. The CDR3 is CASSPLLRVRGMNTEAFF. The CDR3 coding sequence is TGTGCCAGCAGTCCACTACTCAGGGTCAGGGGGATGAACACTGAAGCTTTCTTT.

CDR3 DNA: TGTGCCAGCAGCTTAGGACGGGAGGGGGCGAGCTATGGCTACACCTTC. This sequence encodes CASSLGREGASYGYTF. The chain uses TRBV11-2 and TRBJ1-2, with TRBD1 identical over 7 bases. Per the germline V gene, CDR1 is SGHAT and CDR2 is FQNNGV. Trimming at V came to 1 base and at J to 4 bases, leaving 9 bases not matched to a gene. The CDR3 consists of 16 residues.

The V gene is TRBV7-9, the J gene TRBJ1-2; D not certain. V was clipped by 1 base and J by 3 bases, with 9 bases between them. The CDR3 length is 14 residues. The germline V gene encodes CDR1 SEHNR and CDR2 FQNEAQ (reference sequence). The CDR3 DNA reads TGTGCCAGCAGCTTAGACAGTTGGCACTATGGCTACACCTTC. Encoded protein: CASSLDSWHYGYTF.

The chain links TRBV28 to TRBJ1-2; D is unresolved. There are 13 residues in the CDR3. CDR1 is MDHEN and CDR2 is SYDVKM in the germline V gene. V lost 2 bases to trimming and J lost 6 bases, with 10 bases between them. CDR3 sequence: CASSLIGGDGYTF. DNA of the CDR3: TGTGCCAGCAGTTTAATTGGAGGAGATGGCTACACCTTC.

The chain recombines TRBV7-8 with TRBJ2-1; tentative D call: TRBD2 (5 bases). The germline CDR1 and CDR2 sequences are SGHVS and FQNEAQ. V shed 10 bases and J shed 1 base, with 14 bases lying between them. This CDR3 has 14 residues. DNA for the CDR3: TGTGCCACTTCGTTGGGGAGTTCCTACAATGAGCAGTTCTTC. Its translation: CATSLGSSYNEQFF.

V is TRBV5-1 and J is TRBJ2-4; possible D gene TRBD2, 6 bases. V was clipped by 3 bases and J by 5 bases, with 12 bases between them. The CDR3 contains 14 residues. Germline CDR1 reads SGHRS; CDR2 reads YFSETQ. The CDR3 DNA reads as TGCGCCAGCAGCTACCTAGGGACTGAAAACATTCAGTACTTC. Protein sequence: CASSYLGTENIQYF.

The chain carries TRBV7-3 and TRBJ1-2; D perhaps matches TRBD1 (5 bases). Germline CDR1 is SGHTA and CDR2 is FQGTGA. The ends were cut back, 2 bases at V and 2 bases at J, with 12 bases in the middle. The CDR3 sequence is 15 residues long. The CDR3 here is CASSLSGGTNYGYTF. Here the CDR3 DNA reads TGTGCCAGCAGCTTATCTGGAGGGACGAACTATGGCTACACCTTC.

The chain is built from TRBV5-4 and TRBJ2-5, with 11 bases identical to TRBD1. After removal of 0 bases from V and 5 bases from J, the junction contained 3 bases not matched to a gene. Per germline, CDR1 SGHNT and CDR2 YYREEE (reference sequence). The CDR3 has 15 residues. For the CDR3, the DNA is TGTGCCAGCAGCTTGGCTGGACAGGGGGCGGAGACCCAGTACTTC. This encodes CASSLAGQGAETQYF.

This chain connects TRBV28 to TRBJ1-5; the D gene is possibly TRBD1 (5 bases). Germline V CDR1 and CDR2: MDHEN, SYDVKM. V was shortened by 8 bases and J by 4 bases, with 12 bases between the two germline ends. CDR3 length: 13 amino acids. CDR3 sequence (DNA): TGTGCCAGCGCCGAGGGACTGAATCAGCCCCAGCATTTT. It is translated as CASAEGLNQPQHF.

This clone occurred once. The junction departs from germline at one end; a sequencing error may be responsible. The CDR3 sequence is CASGQGYGNAEAFF. The CDR3 DNA reads as TGTGCCAGCGGACAGGGTTATGGGAACGCTGAAGCTTTCTTT. The J gene is TRBJ1-1, the V gene TRBV28, with 8 bases matching TRBD1. The length of the CDR3 is 14 residues. CDR1 and CDR2 (germline): MDHEN, SYDVKM.

The chain employs TRBV28 and TRBJ1-2; 7 bases map to TRBD1. The CDR3 loop spans 10 amino acids. Germline assignment: CDR1 MDHEN and CDR2 SYDVKM. Here the CDR3 DNA reads TGTGCGACAGGGAACTATGGCTACACCTTC. Its protein is CATGNYGYTF.

The genes are TRBV11-2 and TRBJ1-4, with TRBD1 as a possible D gene (5 bases). Trimming pared 5 bases from V and 6 bases from J, leaving 16 bases between. From germline, CDR1 is SGHAT and CDR2 FQNNGV. This CDR3 contains 15 residues. CDR3 coding DNA: TGTGCCAGCAGCACAAACCAATGGGGCGATGAAAAACTGTTTTTT. The encoded protein is CASSTNQWGDEKLFF.

V is TRBV29-1 and J is TRBJ1-1; TRBD1 is a possible D gene (5 bases). In germline, CDR1 is SQVTM, CDR2 ANQGSEA. Trimming took off 2 bases at V and 4 bases at J, with 11 bases between the two ends. The CDR3 sequence is 13 residues long. In DNA, the CDR3 is TGCAGCGTTGAAAATGCGGGGGGCACTGAAGCTTTCTTT. Amino acid sequence: CSVENAGGTEAFF.

CDR3 sequence reads: CPVGTTNYGYTF. CDR3 DNA: TGCCCAGTCGGGACAACTAACTATGGCTACACCTTC. The genes are TRBV29-1 and TRBJ1-2; maybe TRBD1 (6 bases). The CDR3 extends over 12 amino acids. CDR1 and CDR2 from the germline V gene are SQVTM and ANQGSEA.

This chain connects TRBV23-1 to TRBJ1-1; 8 nucleotides agree with TRBD1. TRBV23-1 is an open reading frame whose function is uncertain. The V and J ends lost 4 bases and 5 bases, in that order; junction bases with no gene match: 3. The CDR3 loop spans 13 amino acids. CDR3 protein: CASSLRDRTEAFF. CDR3 coding DNA: TGCGCCAGCAGTCTCAGGGACAGGACTGAAGCTTTCTTT.

The J gene is TRBJ1-5, the V gene TRBV9; TRBD1 matches at 7 bases. This CDR3 has 14 residues. Germline V CDR1 and CDR2: SGDLS, YYNGEE. V gave up 3 bases and J gave up 4 bases; unmatched junction bases: 4. CDR3 sequence (DNA): TGTGCCAGCAGCGATGGGACAGCTAATCAGCCCCAGCATTTT. Protein sequence: CASSDGTANQPQHF.